This T cell receptor (beta chain) is drawn from a study of blood T cell repertoires in COVID-19. Study context: Acute and convalescent COVID-19 specimens originated in the United States, Italy and Spain.

CDR1 is SGDLS, CDR2 YYNGEE, per germline. Germline trimming cut 0 bases from V and 2 bases from J; bases unmatched to any gene: 15. CDR3 size: 19 residues. Clones were sequenced by immunoSEQ multiplex PCR, and TCRdb holds only the in-frame ones, with some missing. This table has almost 95,000 clones, 80% to 85% appearing once. The TCR comes from a man aged 55 to 70 with acute or convalescent COVID-19. The sample consisted of peripheral blood. The chain recombines TRBV9 with TRBJ2-5; 8 bases align to TRBD2. In DNA form, the CDR3 reads TGTGCCAGCAGCGTAGGTGAGAGGAAGGGCGGGGGGTCGCAAGAGACCCAGTACTTC. This codes for CASSVGERKGGGSQETQYF.